Below, 4 T cell receptor beta chains from the same sample are listed, as sequenced in a study of cytotoxic CD8 clonotypes in ibrutinib-treated CLL. Here immunoSEQ multiplex PCR was the method, and the copy in TCRdb shows in-frame clones only, minus some. Of roughly 330,000 clones in the sample, 67% were seen once. Here the sequenced sample was PBMCs, taken after 36 months of ibrutinib treatment. The receptors here all came from a human donor with chronic lymphocytic leukemia.

V and J are TRBV4-1 and TRBJ1-6; D not resolved. The CDR3 runs 13 residues. Germline lookup yields CDR1 MGHRA and CDR2 YSYEKL. V was shortened by 2 bases and J by 5 bases, with 4 bases between the two germline ends. The CDR3 loop is CASSQRDNSPLHF. DNA for the CDR3: TGCGCCAGCAGCCAAAGGGATAATTCACCCCTCCACTTT.

This sequence joins TRBV18 and TRBJ2-2; possible D gene TRBD1, 5 bases. The CDR3 has 15 amino acids. Germline V lookup: CDR1 KGHSH, CDR2 LQKENI. V was clipped by 3 bases and J by 7 bases, with 15 bases between them. CDR3 bases: TGTGCCAGCTCACCTCAAGGCAGGGTCGTCGGGGAGCTGTTTTTT. Protein sequence: CASSPQGRVVGELFF.

Details on this clone: Distinct nucleotide sequences in the sample also encode this CDR3. The chain recombines TRBV5-1 with TRBJ2-7; 7 bases align to TRBD1. The trim removed 1 base at V and 0 bases at J, leaving 1 base unmatched. The V gene's germline CDR1 is SGHRS and CDR2 YFSETQ. The CDR3 has 14 residues. CDR3: CASSLRDSSYEQYF. CDR3 DNA: TGCGCCAGCAGCTTGAGGGACAGCTCCTACGAGCAGTACTTC.

The gene calls are TRBV7-2 and TRBJ2-7; possibly TRBD2 for D (6 bases). Germline lookup yields CDR1 SGHTA and CDR2 FQGNSA. V was clipped by 5 bases and J by 2 bases, with 19 bases between them. The CDR3 length is 16 residues. In DNA form, the CDR3 reads TGTGCCAGCAGCCCCCAGCCCGCTAGCGCCGCCTACGAGCAGTACTTC. Translation: CASSPQPASAAYEQYF.